This entry is about one T cell receptor beta chain. Trimming took off 6 bases at V and 0 bases at J, with 16 bases between the two ends. Per germline, CDR1 MDHEN and CDR2 SYDVKM. This CDR3 comprises 16 residues. The data stem from a study of T cell changes during pregnancy in multiple sclerosis. Profiled with immunoSEQ multiplex PCR; TCRdb holds only in-frame clones, not every one. The repertoire holds around 71,000 clones, with approximately 92% as singletons. This clonotype originated in a female donor with multiple sclerosis, enrolled in a pregnancy study. The rearrangement uses TRBV28 and TRBJ2-3; TRBD1 might be the D (5 bases). The input for sequencing was peripheral blood, taken in the third trimester of pregnancy. The CDR3 sequence is CASRARKGSSTDTQYF. The CDR3 coding sequence is TGTGCCAGCAGGGCTCGTAAGGGGTCTAGCACAGATACGCAGTATTTT.